This T cell receptor (beta chain) derives from a study of cytomegalovirus exposure and HLA in healthy donors. The CDR3 is 15 amino acids. Germline CDR1 is MNHEY and CDR2 is SVGAGI. V shed 6 bases and J shed 5 bases, with 19 bases lying between them. The study ran its PCR with 60 Vbeta and 13 Jbeta primers. Here immunoSEQ multiplex PCR was the method, and the copy in TCRdb shows in-frame clones only, minus some. The table lists about 150,000 clones, under 90% of them singletons, with under 7.5% in the top ten. At the time of sampling, donors were nominally healthy, though unrecorded immune exposures were likely.

The rearrangement links TRBV6-5 to TRBJ1-2; weak D call: TRBD1 (6 bases). This clonotype was sampled from a man under 40 in good health and CMV-seropositive. The sequenced sample consisted of PBMCs. The CDR3 sequence: CASRRTVLSGYGYTF. As DNA, the CDR3 is TGTGCCAGCAGGCGGACAGTGCTGTCTGGATATGGCTACACCTTC.